This passage covers 13 T cell receptor beta chains from one sample sequenced in a study of regulatory T cells in long-lasting Graves disease (dated by TCRdb to the early 2020s). The receptor library was made with multiplex PCR. Sequencing was carried out with an Illumina HiSeq 4000. To build TCR beta libraries, CDR3 regions were amplified by Arm-PCR using iRepertoire HTBI primers. The public reads were quality trimmed at Q25 with fastp and then assembled into clones with MiXCR by TCRdb, keeping productive beta chains. Each entry is one CDR3 protein sequence, shown with its most common DNA and genes. Present in this sample are some 440,000 distinct CDR3 sequences, less than 25% of which were seen just once. In total, the top ten clones hold 6.5% to 8% of the sample. What this sample's time point label stands for: persistent/refractory GD, antithyroid drugs over 5 years with positive TRAb. RNA was extracted from PBMCs in TRIzol for both TCR sequencing and RNA sequencing.

This specimen was peripheral blood mononuclear cells (PBMCs), taken when the disease was refractory, from a patient treated with antithyroid drugs. The receptor source for this set is a female donor with Graves disease.

The genes are TRBV7-9 and TRBJ1-1, with D maybe TRBD1 (5 bases). The germline CDR1 and CDR2 sequences are SEHNR and FQNEAQ (reference sequence). The CDR3 is 14 residues long. V lost 5 bases to trimming and J lost 4 bases, with 14 bases between them. CDR3: CASSKPGMVTEAFF. In nucleotides, the CDR3 is TGTGCCAGCAGCAAACCAGGGATGGTCACTGAAGCTTTCTTT.

V usage is TRBV5-1 and J usage is TRBJ2-6, with D unresolved. Between the trimmed V and J ends, which lost 0 bases and 0 bases, there was a span of 7 bases. Germline V CDR1 and CDR2: SGHRS, YFSETQ. CDR3 length: 16 residues. The chain's CDR3 is CASSLGWVSGANVLTF. The CDR3 nucleotides are TGCGCCAGCAGCTTGGGATGGGTCTCTGGGGCCAACGTCCTGACTTTC.

This clonotype was counted a few times. V is TRBV27 and J is TRBJ2-2; D might be TRBD2 (6 bases). The CDR3 loop spans 14 amino acids. The V gene lost 5 bases and the J gene lost 2 bases, with 9 bases spanning the gap. Looked up from germline, CDR1 is MNHEY and CDR2 is SMNVEV (reference sequence). DNA for the CDR3: TGTGCCAGCAGTGGGGGACTCAACACCGGGGAGCTGTTTTTT. This codes for CASSGGLNTGELFF.

This clonotype has more than one count but fewer than ten. The CDR3 sequence is CASSAWDSSGNTIYF. The CDR3 DNA reads as TGTGCCAGCAGTGCTTGGGACAGCTCTGGAAACACCATATATTTT. The rearrangement uses TRBV6-1 and TRBJ1-3; 7 bases align to TRBD1. This CDR3 has 15 amino acids. Germline CDR1 reads MNHNS; CDR2 reads SASEGT. V trimming: 4 bases; J trimming: 0 bases; junction bases outside the gene matches: 3.

This clonotype was recorded at least ten times. The genes are TRBV11-2 and TRBJ1-1; maybe TRBD1 (5 bases). Germline V lookup: CDR1 SGHAT, CDR2 FQNNGV. Trimming pared 1 base from V and 3 bases from J, leaving 9 bases between. The CDR3 contains 14 residues. The DNA for the CDR3 is TGTGCCAGCAGCTTAGGTAGGGGTGACACTGAAGCTTTCTTT. It translates to CASSLGRGDTEAFF.

At least ten counts were recorded for this clonotype. CDR3 nucleotide sequence: TGTGCCAGCAGTTACGGCGCTAGCGGCTACGAGCAGTACTTC. Translation gives CASSYGASGYEQYF. The chain links TRBV6-5 to TRBJ2-7, with 7 bases fitting TRBD2. The CDR3 runs 14 residues. The germline V gene encodes CDR1 MNHEY and CDR2 SVGAGI. Trimming at V came to 2 bases and at J to 3 bases, leaving 4 bases not matched to a gene.

This clonotype was found many times. The chain uses TRBV10-3 and TRBJ1-2; 7 nucleotides match TRBD1. The trim removed 6 bases at V and 0 bases at J, leaving 10 bases unmatched. The CDR3 spans 16 residues. Germline CDR1 and CDR2: ENHRY and SYGVKD. The DNA of the CDR3 is TGTGCCATCAGCCCGACAGGGATCTCGGCTAACTATGGCTACACCTTC. This encodes CAISPTGISANYGYTF.

The J gene is TRBJ1-1, the V gene TRBV14, with D possibly being TRBD1 (6 bases). The CDR3 contains 13 residues. V was clipped by 4 bases and J by 7 bases, with 13 bases between them. Germline CDR1 is SGHDN and CDR2 is FVKESK. DNA for the CDR3: TGTGCCAGCAGCCGACAGGTCAGAAATGAAGCTTTCTTT. Protein: CASSRQVRNEAFF.

This clonotype has ten or more counts. The rearrangement joins TRBV28 to TRBJ2-2, with 14 bases aligning to TRBD2. Trimming removed 8 bases from V and 4 bases from J; junction bases left unmatched: 3. CDR3 length equals 15 residues. Germline loops: CDR1 MDHEN, CDR2 SYDVKM. The CDR3 sequence is CASGGTSGSTGELFF. Here the CDR3 DNA reads TGTGCCAGCGGGGGGACTAGCGGGAGCACCGGGGAGCTGTTTTTT.

This sequence joins TRBV7-2 and TRBJ2-7; the D gene could be TRBD1 or TRBD2 (5 bases each). With 3 bases removed from V and 3 bases from J, the gap between germline ends came to 9 bases. This CDR3 is built from 13 residues. Germline CDR1 SGHTA, CDR2 FQGNSA. CDR3 region: CASSFGTIYEQYF. The CDR3 nucleotides read TGTGCCAGCAGCTTTGGGACCATCTACGAGCAGTACTTC.

This clonotype was counted between two and nine times. CDR3 DNA sequence: TGCAGCGCCTCATATGAGAGGGGAGACTACGAGCAGTACTTC. It encodes CSASYERGDYEQYF. The V and J genes are TRBV29-1 and TRBJ2-7; D possibly matches TRBD1 or TRBD2 (5 bases each). Trimming took off 7 bases at V and 3 bases at J, with 19 bases between the two ends. CDR1 is SQVTM and CDR2 is ANQGSEA in the germline V gene. The CDR3 is 14 amino acids.

This clonotype has more than one count but fewer than ten. The CDR3 sequence is CASSYAPGTAPGNTEAFF. The CDR3 nucleotides are TGTGCCAGCAGTTACGCACCGGGGACAGCCCCTGGGAACACTGAAGCTTTCTTT. The chain joins TRBV6-5 to TRBJ1-1; 7 positions match TRBD1. This CDR3 contains 18 residues. CDR1 MNHEY and CDR2 SVGAGI come from the germline V gene. Losses at the gene ends were 2 bases for V and 1 base for J; bases not matched to a gene: 13.

This clonotype was found many times. The rearrangement uses TRBV6-1 and TRBJ1-2, with D unresolved. Germline CDR1 is MNHNS and CDR2 is SASEGT. This CDR3 spans 13 amino acids. V was pared by 0 bases and J by 6 bases, with 8 bases between. This chain's CDR3 is CASSEAIIDGYTF. CDR3 sequence (DNA): TGTGCCAGCAGTGAAGCTATAATCGATGGCTACACCTTC.